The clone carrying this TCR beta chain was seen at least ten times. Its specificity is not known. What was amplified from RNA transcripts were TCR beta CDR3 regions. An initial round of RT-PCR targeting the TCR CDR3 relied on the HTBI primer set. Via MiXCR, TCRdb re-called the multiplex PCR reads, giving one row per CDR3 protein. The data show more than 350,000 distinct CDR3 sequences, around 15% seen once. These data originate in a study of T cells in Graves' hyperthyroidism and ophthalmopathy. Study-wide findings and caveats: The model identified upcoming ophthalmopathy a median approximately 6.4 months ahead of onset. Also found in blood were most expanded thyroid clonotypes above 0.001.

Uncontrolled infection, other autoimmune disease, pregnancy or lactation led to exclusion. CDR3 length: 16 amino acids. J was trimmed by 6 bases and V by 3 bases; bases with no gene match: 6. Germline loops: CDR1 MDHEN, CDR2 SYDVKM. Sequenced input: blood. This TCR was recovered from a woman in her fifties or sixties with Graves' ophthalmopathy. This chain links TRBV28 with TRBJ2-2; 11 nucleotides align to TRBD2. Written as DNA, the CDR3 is TGTGCCAGCAGTTTGGGCCGTAGCGGGAGGGCCGGGGAGCTGTTTTTT. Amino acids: CASSLGRSGRAGELFF.